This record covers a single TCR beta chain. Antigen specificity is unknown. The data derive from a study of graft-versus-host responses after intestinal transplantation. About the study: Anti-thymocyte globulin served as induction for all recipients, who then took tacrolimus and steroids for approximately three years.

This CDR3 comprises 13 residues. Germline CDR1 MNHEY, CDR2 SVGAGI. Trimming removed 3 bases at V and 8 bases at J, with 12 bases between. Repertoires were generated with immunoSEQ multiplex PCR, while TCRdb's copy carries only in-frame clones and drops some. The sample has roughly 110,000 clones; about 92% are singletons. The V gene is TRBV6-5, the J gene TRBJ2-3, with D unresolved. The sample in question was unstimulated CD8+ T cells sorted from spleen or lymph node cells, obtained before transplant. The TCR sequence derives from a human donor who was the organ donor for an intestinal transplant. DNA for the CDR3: TGTGCCAGCAGTTATCCCGCCGGTGGTACGCAGTATTTT. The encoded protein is CASSYPAGGTQYF.